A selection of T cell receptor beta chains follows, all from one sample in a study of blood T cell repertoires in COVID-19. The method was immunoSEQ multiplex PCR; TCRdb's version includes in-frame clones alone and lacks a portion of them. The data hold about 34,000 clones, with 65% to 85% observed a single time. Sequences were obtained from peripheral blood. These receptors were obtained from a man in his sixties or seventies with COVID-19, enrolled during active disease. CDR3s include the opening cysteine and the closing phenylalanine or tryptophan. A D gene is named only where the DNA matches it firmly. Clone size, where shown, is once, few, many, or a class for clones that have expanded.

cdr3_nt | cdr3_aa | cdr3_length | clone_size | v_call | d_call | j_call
TGTGCCAGTAGCTTCTTGGGCAGGACCTACGAGCAGTACTTC | CASSFLGRTYEQYF | 14 | NA | TRBV19 | NA | TRBJ2-7
TGTGCCAGCAGCCCTTCCGGGACAGGAAATGAAAAACTGTTTTTT | CASSPSGTGNEKLFF | 15 | once | TRBV4-2 | TRBD1 | TRBJ1-4
TGTGCCAGCAGCTTAGCGGGAGGGCCGTTCAATGAGCAGTTCTTC | CASSLAGGPFNEQFF | 15 | NA | TRBV7-3 | TRBD2 | TRBJ2-1
TGTGCCAGCAGACAGAACACTGAAGCTTTCTTT | CASRQNTEAFF | 11 | NA | TRBV6-5 | NA | TRBJ1-1
TGTGCCACCGGTGGAGTCCCTAGCACAGATACGCAGTATTTT | CATGGVPSTDTQYF | 14 | NA | TRBV24-1 | NA | TRBJ2-3
TGCGCCAGCAGCGAAAGCAGGGGGGTGAATGAGCAGTTCTTC | CASSESRGVNEQFF | 14 | NA | TRBV5-1 | NA | TRBJ2-1
TGTGCCACCGGGGAGGGGTACGAGCAGTACTTC | CATGEGYEQYF | 11 | NA | TRBV10-3 | TRBD2 | TRBJ2-7
TGTGCCTGGAGTGGTCCGGGGGGCTACGAGCAGTACTTC | CAWSGPGGYEQYF | 13 | NA | TRBV30 | TRBD2 | TRBJ2-7
TGTGCCAGCAGCCTGGACAGGGGGTCCCTCCACTTT | CASSLDRGSLHF | 12 | NA | TRBV7-8 | TRBD1 | TRBJ1-6
TGTGCCAGCAGTTTGGGCCGTCGGCAAGGAGGCTACACCTTC | CASSLGRRQGGYTF | 14 | NA | TRBV7-9 | NA | TRBJ1-2
TGTGCCAGCAGTGTCCAGGCGGGGAGCACAGATACGCAGTATTTT | CASSVQAGSTDTQYF | 15 | few | TRBV6-4 | NA | TRBJ2-3
TGTGCCAGCAACCAGGGTTACACCGGGGAGCTGTTTTTT | CASNQGYTGELFF | 13 | NA | TRBV6-6 | NA | TRBJ2-2
TGCGCCAGCAGCTTGGTAGGCGGGGCGCAAGGCACAGATACGCAGTATTTT | CASSLVGGAQGTDTQYF | 17 | NA | TRBV5-1 | NA | TRBJ2-3
TGTGCCAGCAGCCAACTCGCGGGAGCCTACAATGAGCAGTTCTTC | CASSQLAGAYNEQFF | 15 | few | TRBV7-3 | TRBD2 | TRBJ2-1
TGTGCCACCTCGACAGGGGGTGAAGCTTTCTTT | CATSTGGEAFF | 11 | NA | TRBV24-1 | TRBD1 | TRBJ1-1
TGCAGTGGGCGGGAGAACGACATTCAGTACTTC | CSGRENDIQYF | 11 | NA | TRBV20-1 | TRBD2 | TRBJ2-4
TGTGCCAGCAGCCAAGGCGATTTTGGCAGGGGCTACGAGCAGTACTTC | CASSQGDFGRGYEQYF | 16 | NA | TRBV3-1/TRBV3-2 | NA | TRBJ2-7
TGTGCCAGCAGCTTGGTGTCTTCCTGGGGGGACTATGGCTACACCTTC | CASSLVSSWGDYGYTF | 16 | NA | TRBV5-6 | NA | TRBJ1-2
TGTGCCTGGAGTGGGGGGGATCAAGAGACCCAGTACTTC | CAWSGGDQETQYF | 13 | NA | TRBV30 | NA | TRBJ2-5
TGCGCCAGCAGCTTGGGTTCGGGGACAGATACGCAGTATTTT | CASSLGSGTDTQYF | 14 | NA | TRBV5-1 | NA | TRBJ2-3
TGCGCCAGCAGCCAAGCCGTAGCGGGAGTTGTTACCGGGGAGCTGTTTTTT | CASSQAVAGVVTGELFF | 17 | NA | TRBV4-1 | TRBD2 | TRBJ2-2
TGCGCCAGCAGCCAAGATGTTGGAGGGTCGGGTTCACCCCTCCACTTT | CASSQDVGGSGSPLHF | 16 | NA | TRBV4-1 | NA | TRBJ1-6
TGTGCCAGCAGTTACTCAGCTAGCGGCGAGCAGTACTTC | CASSYSASGEQYF | 13 | once | TRBV6-5 | TRBD2 | TRBJ2-7
TGCAGCGTAGGGGCAGACTATGGCTACACCTTC | CSVGADYGYTF | 11 | once | TRBV29-1 | NA | TRBJ1-2
TGTGCCAGCAGCCAACCCAGGGCCCAACAGGGGTGGGATCAGCCCCAGCATTTT | CASSQPRAQQGWDQPQHF | 18 | NA | TRBV28 | TRBD1 | TRBJ1-5
TGCGCCAGCAGCTCGGGACAGGGGCTGGAAGAGACCCAGTACTTC | CASSSGQGLEETQYF | 15 | NA | TRBV5-1 | TRBD1 | TRBJ2-5
TGTGCCAGCAGCCAAGTGGGACAGCCACAAGAGACCCAGTACTTC | CASSQVGQPQETQYF | 15 | NA | TRBV4-2 | TRBD1 | TRBJ2-5
TGCGCCAGCAGCCAAGGGCTCGACAGGGGCAAAGAAAAACTGTTTTTT | CASSQGLDRGKEKLFF | 16 | NA | TRBV4-3 | TRBD1 | TRBJ1-4
TGTGCCAGCAGCTTCAACGTCGGTGATACGCAGTATTTT | CASSFNVGDTQYF | 13 | NA | TRBV7-2 | NA | TRBJ2-3
TGTGCCAGCAGAAACCAGATGAACACTGAAGCTTTCTTT | CASRNQMNTEAFF | 13 | few | TRBV12-3/TRBV12-4 | NA | TRBJ1-1
TGTGCCAGCAAGGGACAGACAAACCAAGAGACCCAGTACTTC | CASKGQTNQETQYF | 14 | NA | TRBV2 | TRBD1 | TRBJ2-5
TGTGCCAGCAGCCAAGATCTAGCGGCCTACGAGCAGTACTTC | CASSQDLAAYEQYF | 14 | NA | TRBV4-2 | TRBD2 | TRBJ2-7
TGTGCCAGCAGAAACACCCGAGGAGCCTACGAGCAGTACTTC | CASRNTRGAYEQYF | 14 | NA | TRBV6-5 | NA | TRBJ2-7
TGTGCCAGCAGTACTCTAGCGGGCTTCACCGGGGAGCTGTTTTTT | CASSTLAGFTGELFF | 15 | medium-sized | TRBV6-5 | TRBD2 | TRBJ2-2
TGTGCCAGCAGGTATGGGCTAGCTACCTACGAGCAGTACTTC | CASRYGLATYEQYF | 14 | NA | TRBV7-2 | NA | TRBJ2-7
TGTGCCAGCAGCCAAGCCGCAACAGGGGGCCGGGGAGCTTTCTTT | CASSQAATGGRGAFF | 15 | NA | TRBV3-1/TRBV3-2 | TRBD1 | TRBJ1-1
TGTGCCAGCGGCCCGAGGGTAGCCCTCCACTTT | CASGPRVALHF | 11 | NA | TRBV25-1 | NA | TRBJ1-6
TGTGCCAGCAGCTTGATGACAGCGGGCCTATCTCCTAACTATGGCTACACCTTC | CASSLMTAGLSPNYGYTF | 18 | NA | TRBV11-2 | NA | TRBJ1-2
TGTGCCAGCAGCTTACCACGGACAGGGGATGGCTACACCTTC | CASSLPRTGDGYTF | 14 | NA | TRBV11-3 | TRBD1 | TRBJ1-2
TGTGCCAGCAGCGTAAACATCCCCGGGACTAGCGGGAGATTTCACAATGAGCAGTTCTTC | CASSVNIPGTSGRFHNEQFF | 20 | few | TRBV9 | TRBD2 | TRBJ2-1